The clone carrying this T cell receptor beta chain was detected ten times or more. The antigen remains undetermined. The CDR3 contains 14 residues. Trimming stripped 6 bases from V and 0 bases from J, with 15 bases between. The germline V gene has CDR1 SQVTM and CDR2 ANQGSEA. Patients with uncontrolled infections, other autoimmune diseases, pregnancy or lactation were excluded. Clinical symptoms, serum thyroxine, TRAb, thyroid ultrasound and orbital computed tomography informed diagnoses. RNA transcripts served as the template for amplifying TCR beta CDR3 regions. First-round RT-PCR with HTBI primers amplified the TCR CDR3 region. TCRdb used MiXCR to reprocess the multiplex PCR reads, holding one entry per CDR3 protein. The sample comprises 600,000 to 700,000 distinct CDR3 sequences, about 45% of which are singletons, and less than 9.5% rests with the top ten. This sample was included in a study of T cells in Graves' hyperthyroidism and ophthalmopathy.

Overall study results and limits: Blood also contained most expanded thyroid clonotypes above 0.001. Ophthalmopathy prediction by the model preceded onset by a median roughly 6 months.

This rearrangement joins TRBV29-1 to TRBJ2-7; D is perhaps TRBD1 or TRBD2 (6 bases each). The sequenced sample was peripheral blood or thyroid tissue (not recorded which). The origin of this receptor is an adult man with Graves' disease, either hyperthyroidism or ophthalmopathy (not recorded which). Written as DNA, the CDR3 is TGCAGCGTGGGACACCGGGACTTCTCCTACGAGCAGTACTTC. It is translated as CSVGHRDFSYEQYF.